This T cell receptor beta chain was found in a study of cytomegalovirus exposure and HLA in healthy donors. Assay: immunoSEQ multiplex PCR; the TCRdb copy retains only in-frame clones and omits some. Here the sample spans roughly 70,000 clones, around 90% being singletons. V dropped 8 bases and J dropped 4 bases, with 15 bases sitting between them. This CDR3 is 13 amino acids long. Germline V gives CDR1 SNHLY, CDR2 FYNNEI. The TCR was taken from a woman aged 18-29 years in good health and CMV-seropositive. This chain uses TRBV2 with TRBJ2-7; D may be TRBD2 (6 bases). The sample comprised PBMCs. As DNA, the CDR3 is TGTGCCAGCTTAGCGGCTACGATATACGAGCAGTACTTC. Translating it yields CASLAATIYEQYF.